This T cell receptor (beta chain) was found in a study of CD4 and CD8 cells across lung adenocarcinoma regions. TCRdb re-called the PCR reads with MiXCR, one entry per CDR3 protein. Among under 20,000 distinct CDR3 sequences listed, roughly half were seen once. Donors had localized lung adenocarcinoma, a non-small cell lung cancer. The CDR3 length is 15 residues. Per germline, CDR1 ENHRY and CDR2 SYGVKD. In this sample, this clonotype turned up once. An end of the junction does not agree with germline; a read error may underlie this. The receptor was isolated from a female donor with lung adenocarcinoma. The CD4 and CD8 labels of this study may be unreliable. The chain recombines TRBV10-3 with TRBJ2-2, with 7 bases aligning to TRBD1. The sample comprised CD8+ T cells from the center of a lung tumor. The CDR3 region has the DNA TGTGCCATCAGGTCCGGGACAGTGAACACCGATAAGCTGTATTTT. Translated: CAIRSGTVNTDKLYF.